The clone carrying this T cell receptor (beta chain) was recorded at least ten times. Its antigen remains unknown. The sample belongs to a study of identical twins. The germline gives CDR1 MNHEY, CDR2 SMNVEV (reference sequence). V shed 6 bases and J 0 bases; nucleotides not matched to a gene: 5. CDR3 size: 17 residues. One entry per CDR3 protein, called by TCRdb with MiXCR from the 5' RACE reads. The sample lists about 700,000 distinct CDR3 sequences, less than 7% seen once, with approximately 2% in the top ten. Study-level results: While abundant cord blood beta clonotypes carried fewer insertions, memory repertoires showed no such pattern. A partial confounding effect on zero-insertion analyses could come from invariant MAIT and iNKT cells. The study found weaker excess twin sharing in beta out-of-frame sequences. Cross-sectional statistical analysis was relied on for the conclusions, without the same donors being followed.

The gene calls are TRBV27 and TRBJ2-1; TRBD2 matches 13 bases. The sequenced sample was naive T cells sorted from blood. The sequence was collected from a young man in good health. This CDR3 is CASRGLAGLSSYNEQFF. Here the CDR3 DNA reads TGTGCCAGCAGGGGACTAGCGGGGTTGAGCTCCTACAATGAGCAGTTCTTC.